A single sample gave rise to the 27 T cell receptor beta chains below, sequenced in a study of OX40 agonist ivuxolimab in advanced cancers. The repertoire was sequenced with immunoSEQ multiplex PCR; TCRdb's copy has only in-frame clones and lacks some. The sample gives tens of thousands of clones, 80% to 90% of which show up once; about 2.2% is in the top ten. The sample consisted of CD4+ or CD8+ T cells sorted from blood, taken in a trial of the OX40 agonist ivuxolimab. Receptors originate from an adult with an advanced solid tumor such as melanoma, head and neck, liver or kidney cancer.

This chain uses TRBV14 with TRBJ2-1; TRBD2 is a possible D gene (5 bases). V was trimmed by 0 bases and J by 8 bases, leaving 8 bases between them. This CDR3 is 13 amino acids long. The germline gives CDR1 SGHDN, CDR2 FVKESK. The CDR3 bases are TGTGCCAGCAGCCAAGATTTGAGGGATGAGCAGTTCTTC. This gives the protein CASSQDLRDEQFF.

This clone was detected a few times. CDR3 nucleotide sequence: TGTGCCAGCTCACCAGAAATTCGTGCAGGGAGCGACGAGCAGTACTTC. Its translation is CASSPEIRAGSDEQYF. This chain links TRBV18 with TRBJ2-7, with D perhaps assigned TRBD1 or TRBD2 (5 bases each). This CDR3 has 16 amino acids. V lost 2 bases and J 5 bases, leaving 19 bases between the germline ends. Germline values: CDR1 KGHSH, CDR2 LQKENI.

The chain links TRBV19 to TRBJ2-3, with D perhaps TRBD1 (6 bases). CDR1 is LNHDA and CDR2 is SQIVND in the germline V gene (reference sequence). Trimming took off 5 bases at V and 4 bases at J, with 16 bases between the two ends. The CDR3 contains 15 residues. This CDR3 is CASSVVRGNSDTQYF. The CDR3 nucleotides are TGTGCCAGTAGTGTCGTGAGGGGGAACTCAGATACGCAGTATTTT.

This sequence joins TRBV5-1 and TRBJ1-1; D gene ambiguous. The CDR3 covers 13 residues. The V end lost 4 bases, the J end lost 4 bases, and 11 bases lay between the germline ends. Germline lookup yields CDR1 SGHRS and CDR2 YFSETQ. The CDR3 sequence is CASSPLGVTEAFF. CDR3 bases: TGCGCCAGCAGCCCCTTGGGAGTCACTGAAGCTTTCTTT.

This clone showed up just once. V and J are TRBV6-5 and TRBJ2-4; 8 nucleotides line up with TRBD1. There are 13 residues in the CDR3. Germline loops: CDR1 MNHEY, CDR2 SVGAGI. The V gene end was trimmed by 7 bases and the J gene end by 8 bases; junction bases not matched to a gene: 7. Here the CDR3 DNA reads TGTGCCAGCAACCAGGGGGCAGGGGACATTCAGTACTTC. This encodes CASNQGAGDIQYF.

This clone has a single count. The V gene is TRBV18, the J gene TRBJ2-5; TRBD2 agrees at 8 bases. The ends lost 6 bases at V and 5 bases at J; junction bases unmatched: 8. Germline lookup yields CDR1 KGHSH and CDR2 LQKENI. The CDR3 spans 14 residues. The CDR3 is CASSPGGARETQYF. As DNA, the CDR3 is TGTGCCAGCTCCCCGGGAGGGGCGAGGGAGACCCAGTACTTC.

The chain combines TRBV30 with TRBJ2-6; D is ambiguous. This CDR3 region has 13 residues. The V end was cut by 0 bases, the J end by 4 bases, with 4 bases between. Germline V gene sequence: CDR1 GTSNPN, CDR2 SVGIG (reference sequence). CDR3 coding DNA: TGTGCCTGGAGTGTATCGGGGGCCAACGTCCTGACTTTC. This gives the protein CAWSVSGANVLTF.

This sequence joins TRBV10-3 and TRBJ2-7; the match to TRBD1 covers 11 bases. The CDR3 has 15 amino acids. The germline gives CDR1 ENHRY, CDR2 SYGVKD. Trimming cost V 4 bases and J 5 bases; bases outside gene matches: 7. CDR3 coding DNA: TGTGCCATCAGTGCCGGCGGGACAGGGGGGCACGAGCAGTACTTC. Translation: CAISAGGTGGHEQYF.

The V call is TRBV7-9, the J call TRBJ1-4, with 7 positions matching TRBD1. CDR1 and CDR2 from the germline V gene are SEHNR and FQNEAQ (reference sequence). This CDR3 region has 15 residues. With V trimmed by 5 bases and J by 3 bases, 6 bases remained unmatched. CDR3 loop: CASSPPGQANEKLFF. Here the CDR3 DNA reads TGTGCCAGCAGCCCACCCGGACAGGCTAATGAAAAACTGTTTTTT.

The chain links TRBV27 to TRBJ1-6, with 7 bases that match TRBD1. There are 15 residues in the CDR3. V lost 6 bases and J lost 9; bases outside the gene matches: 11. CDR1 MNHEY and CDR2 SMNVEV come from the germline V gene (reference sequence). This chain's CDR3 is CASSRTGVEGSPLHF. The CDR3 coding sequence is TGTGCCAGCAGCCGTACAGGGGTTGAAGGTTCACCCCTCCACTTT.

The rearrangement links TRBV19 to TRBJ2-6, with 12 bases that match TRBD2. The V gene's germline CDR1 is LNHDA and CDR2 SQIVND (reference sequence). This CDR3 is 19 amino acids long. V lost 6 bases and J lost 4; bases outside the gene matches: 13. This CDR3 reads CASSPRASGRARGANVLTF. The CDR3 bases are TGTGCCAGTAGCCCAAGGGCTAGCGGGAGGGCCCGAGGGGCCAACGTCCTGACTTTC.

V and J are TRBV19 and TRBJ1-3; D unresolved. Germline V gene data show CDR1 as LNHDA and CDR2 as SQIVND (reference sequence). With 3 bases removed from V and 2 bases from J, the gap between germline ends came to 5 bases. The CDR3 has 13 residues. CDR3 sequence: CASSINTGNTIYF. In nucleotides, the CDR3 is TGTGCCAGTAGTATCAACACTGGAAACACCATATATTTT.

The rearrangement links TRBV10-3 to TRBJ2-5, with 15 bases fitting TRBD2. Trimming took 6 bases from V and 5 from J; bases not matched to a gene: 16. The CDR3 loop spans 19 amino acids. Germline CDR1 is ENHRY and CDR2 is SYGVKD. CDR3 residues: CAISLPVGLAGGNLETQYF. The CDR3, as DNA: TGTGCCATCAGCCTACCGGTAGGACTAGCGGGGGGGAATTTGGAGACCCAGTACTTC.

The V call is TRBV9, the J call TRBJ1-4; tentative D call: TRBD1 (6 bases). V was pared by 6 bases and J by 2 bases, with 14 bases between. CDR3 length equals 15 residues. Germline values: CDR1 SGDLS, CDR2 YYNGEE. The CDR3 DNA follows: TGTGCCAGCACCGAGGGGGGCAGGACTAATGAAAAACTGTTTTTT. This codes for CASTEGGRTNEKLFF.

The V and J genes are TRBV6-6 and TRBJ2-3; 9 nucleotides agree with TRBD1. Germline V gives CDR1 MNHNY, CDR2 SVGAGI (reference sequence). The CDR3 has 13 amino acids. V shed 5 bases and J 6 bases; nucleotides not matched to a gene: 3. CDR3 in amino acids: CASSPQGADTQYF. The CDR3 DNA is TGTGCCAGCAGTCCACAGGGGGCGGATACGCAGTATTTT.

Here the CDR3 reads CASSPPGTANTEAFF. DNA of the CDR3: TGTGCCAGCTCACCACCCGGGACAGCGAACACTGAAGCTTTCTTT. V is TRBV18 and J is TRBJ1-1; 7 bases are a match to TRBD1. Germline V gene data show CDR1 as KGHSH and CDR2 as LQKENI. The CDR3 is made up of 15 amino acids. The J segment lost 1 base and the V segment lost 0 bases, leaving 2 bases of the junction unmatched.

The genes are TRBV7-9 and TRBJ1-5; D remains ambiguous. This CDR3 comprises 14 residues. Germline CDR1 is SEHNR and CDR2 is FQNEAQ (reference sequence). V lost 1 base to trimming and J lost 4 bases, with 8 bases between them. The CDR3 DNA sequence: TGTGCCAGCAGCTTAGTTCCCATTAATCAGCCCCAGCATTTT. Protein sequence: CASSLVPINQPQHF.

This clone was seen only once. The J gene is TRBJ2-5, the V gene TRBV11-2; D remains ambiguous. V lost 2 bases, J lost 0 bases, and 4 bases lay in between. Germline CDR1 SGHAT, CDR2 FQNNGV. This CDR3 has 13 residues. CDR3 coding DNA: TGTGCCAGCAGCTTAAACCACCAAGAGACCCAGTACTTC. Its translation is CASSLNHQETQYF.

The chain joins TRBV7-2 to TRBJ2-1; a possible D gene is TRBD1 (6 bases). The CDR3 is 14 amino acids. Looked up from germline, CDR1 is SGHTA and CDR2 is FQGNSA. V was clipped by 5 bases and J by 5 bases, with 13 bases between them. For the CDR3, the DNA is TGTGCCAGCAGCAGGGGGTGGGGCCACAATGAGCAGTTCTTC. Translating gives CASSRGWGHNEQFF.

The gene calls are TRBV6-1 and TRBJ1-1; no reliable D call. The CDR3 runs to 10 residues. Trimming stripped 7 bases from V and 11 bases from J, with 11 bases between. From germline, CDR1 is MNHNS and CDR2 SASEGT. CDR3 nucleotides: TGTGCCAGCACTGGCGGAAGGGCTTTCTTT. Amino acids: CASTGGRAFF.

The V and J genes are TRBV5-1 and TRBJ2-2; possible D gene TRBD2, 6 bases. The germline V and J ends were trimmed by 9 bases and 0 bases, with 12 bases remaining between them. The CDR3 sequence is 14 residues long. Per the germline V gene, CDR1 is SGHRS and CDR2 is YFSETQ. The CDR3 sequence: CATSGDPNTGELFF. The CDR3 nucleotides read TGCGCCACCTCGGGAGACCCGAACACCGGGGAGCTGTTTTTT.

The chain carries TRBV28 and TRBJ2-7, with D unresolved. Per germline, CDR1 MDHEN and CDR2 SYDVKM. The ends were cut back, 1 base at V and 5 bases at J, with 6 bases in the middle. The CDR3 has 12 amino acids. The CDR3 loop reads CASSLFFDEQYF. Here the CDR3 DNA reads TGTGCCAGCAGTTTATTTTTCGACGAGCAGTACTTC.

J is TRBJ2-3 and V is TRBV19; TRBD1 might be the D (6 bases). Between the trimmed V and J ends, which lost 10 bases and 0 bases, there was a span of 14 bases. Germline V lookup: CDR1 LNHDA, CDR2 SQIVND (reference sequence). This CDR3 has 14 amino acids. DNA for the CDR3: TGTGCCACTCAAGCGACAGGAAGCACAGATACGCAGTATTTT. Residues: CATQATGSTDTQYF.

DNA for the CDR3: TGTGCCAGCAGCCCCGGGACAGGGGGCCGGGGGGACACCGGGGAGCTGTTTTTT. Translating gives CASSPGTGGRGDTGELFF. The chain has TRBV11-3 and TRBJ2-2; TRBD1 aligns across 12 bases. The trim removed 5 bases at V and 3 bases at J, leaving 10 bases unmatched. The V gene's germline CDR1 is SGHNT and CDR2 YENEEA. The CDR3 runs 18 residues.

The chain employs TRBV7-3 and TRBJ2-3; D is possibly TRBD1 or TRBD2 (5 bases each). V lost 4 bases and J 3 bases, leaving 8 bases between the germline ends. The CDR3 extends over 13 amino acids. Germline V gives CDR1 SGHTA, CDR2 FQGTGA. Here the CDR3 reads CASSYGTTDTQYF. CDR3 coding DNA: TGTGCCAGCAGCTATGGGACGACAGATACGCAGTATTTT.

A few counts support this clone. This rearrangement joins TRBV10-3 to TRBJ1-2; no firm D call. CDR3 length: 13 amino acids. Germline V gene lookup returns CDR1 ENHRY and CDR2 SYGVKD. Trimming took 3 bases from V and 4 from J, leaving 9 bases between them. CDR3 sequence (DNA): TGTGCCATCAGTGAATATGACGGCTATGGCTACACCTTC. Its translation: CAISEYDGYGYTF.

This CDR3 reads CASRETGNSGNTIYF. CDR3 DNA sequence: TGCGCCAGCAGGGAAACCGGGAACTCTGGAAACACCATATATTTT. The chain has TRBV4-1 and TRBJ1-3; no reliable D call. The CDR3 loop spans 15 amino acids. Per germline, CDR1 MGHRA and CDR2 YSYEKL. The ends were cut back, 6 bases at V and 0 bases at J, with 12 bases in the middle.